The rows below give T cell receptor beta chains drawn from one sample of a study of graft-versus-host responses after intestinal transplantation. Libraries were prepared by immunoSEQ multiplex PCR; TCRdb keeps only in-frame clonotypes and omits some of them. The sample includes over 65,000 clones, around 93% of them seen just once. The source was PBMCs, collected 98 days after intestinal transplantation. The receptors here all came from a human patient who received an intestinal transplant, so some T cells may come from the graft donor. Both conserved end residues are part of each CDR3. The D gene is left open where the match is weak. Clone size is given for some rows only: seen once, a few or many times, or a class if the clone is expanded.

CDR3 DNA: TGTGCCAGCAGCTCGAATGGGGCTAGCGGGAGCGAGGGGAAAGAGACCCAGTACTTC
CDR3 protein: CASSSNGASGSEGKETQYF
D gene: TRBD2
J gene: TRBJ2-5
clone size: NA
V gene: TRBV7-9

CDR3 DNA: TGTGCCAGCAGTTACAGCGCTAGCGGGATCGACGAGCAGTACTTC
CDR3 protein: CASSYSASGIDEQYF
D gene: TRBD2
J gene: TRBJ2-7
clone size: few
V gene: TRBV6-5

CDR3 DNA: TGTGCCACCAAGGCCCGGTCTTCTAACTATGGCTACACCTTC
CDR3 protein: CATKARSSNYGYTF
D gene: NA
J gene: TRBJ1-2
clone size: NA
V gene: TRBV10-3

CDR3 DNA: TGTGCCAGCAGCTCCCGGGCCAGTGGACTAGCGCTCAGCACAGATACGCAGTATTTT
CDR3 protein: CASSSRASGLALSTDTQYF
D gene: TRBD2
J gene: TRBJ2-3
clone size: NA
V gene: TRBV7-3

CDR3 DNA: TGTGCCAGCAGTGAGTATGGGGGAGGGCCGAATGAGCAGTTCTTC
CDR3 protein: CASSEYGGGPNEQFF
D gene: TRBD2
J gene: TRBJ2-1
clone size: NA
V gene: TRBV6-1

CDR3 DNA: TGTGCCAGCAGTGTAGGGGGTTTTTTCACTGAAGCTTTCTTT
CDR3 protein: CASSVGGFFTEAFF
D gene: NA
J gene: TRBJ1-1
clone size: NA
V gene: TRBV6-1

CDR3 DNA: TGTGCCACCTTCCTACAGGGACAGAAAAACATTCAGTACTTC
CDR3 protein: CATFLQGQKNIQYF
D gene: TRBD1
J gene: TRBJ2-4
clone size: NA
V gene: TRBV28

CDR3 DNA: TGTGCCAGCAGCCGGAACATCGGGGGACAGGCCTACGAGCAGTACTTC
CDR3 protein: CASSRNIGGQAYEQYF
D gene: TRBD1
J gene: TRBJ2-7
clone size: NA
V gene: TRBV4-2

CDR3 DNA: TGTGCCATCAAACAGGCTGGGACTGAAGCTTTCTTT
CDR3 protein: CAIKQAGTEAFF
D gene: NA
J gene: TRBJ1-1
clone size: once
V gene: TRBV10-3

CDR3 DNA: TGTGCCAGCAGTTACTCGCAGGACTCCTACGAGCAGTACTTC
CDR3 protein: CASSYSQDSYEQYF
D gene: NA
J gene: TRBJ2-7
clone size: NA
V gene: TRBV6-5

CDR3 DNA: TGTGCCAGCAGTCCAGGGTTGTCCTACGAGCAGTACTTC
CDR3 protein: CASSPGLSYEQYF
D gene: NA
J gene: TRBJ2-7
clone size: NA
V gene: TRBV5-6

CDR3 DNA: TGTGCCAGCTCACTGGAAAGCGGGGGGCCCTACGAGCAGTACTTC
CDR3 protein: CASSLESGGPYEQYF
D gene: TRBD2
J gene: TRBJ2-7
clone size: NA
V gene: TRBV18

CDR3 DNA: TGTGCCAGCAGCGGACAGCGAAACACCATATATTTT
CDR3 protein: CASSGQRNTIYF
D gene: NA
J gene: TRBJ1-3
clone size: NA
V gene: TRBV2

CDR3 DNA: TGTGCCAGCAGTGTTGCCGAGACAGGGAGGAATGAGCAGTTCTTC
CDR3 protein: CASSVAETGRNEQFF
D gene: NA
J gene: TRBJ2-1
clone size: NA
V gene: TRBV5-4

CDR3 DNA: TGTGCCAGCAGCTACAGGGCCTACGAGCAGTACTTC
CDR3 protein: CASSYRAYEQYF
D gene: NA
J gene: TRBJ2-7
clone size: NA
V gene: TRBV7-2

CDR3 DNA: TGTGCCAGCAGTTTCGCAGGGGGCAAGCAGTACTTC
CDR3 protein: CASSFAGGKQYF
D gene: TRBD1
J gene: TRBJ2-7
clone size: NA
V gene: TRBV27

CDR3 DNA: TGTGCCAGCAGCCCGGGACTAGGAGCTGCTGGGGCCAACGTCCTGACTTTC
CDR3 protein: CASSPGLGAAGANVLTF
D gene: TRBD2
J gene: TRBJ2-6
clone size: NA
V gene: TRBV5-4

CDR3 DNA: TGCGCCAGCAGCACCAGACAGGGAGTCTCCGGGGAGCTGTTTTTT
CDR3 protein: CASSTRQGVSGELFF
D gene: TRBD1
J gene: TRBJ2-2
clone size: NA
V gene: TRBV5-1

CDR3 DNA: TGTGCCTGGAGACCGACAGGCCCTATTAGCTACACCTTC
CDR3 protein: CAWRPTGPISYTF
D gene: NA
J gene: TRBJ1-2
clone size: NA
V gene: TRBV30

CDR3 DNA: TGTGCCAGCAGCTTAGGTCTAGCGGGGGGCGACTCCTACGAGCAGTACTTC
CDR3 protein: CASSLGLAGGDSYEQYF
D gene: TRBD2
J gene: TRBJ2-7
clone size: NA
V gene: TRBV5-4

CDR3 DNA: TGTGCCAGCAGCTCCTACAAGATGCCCTCTGGGGCCAACGTCCTGACTTTC
CDR3 protein: CASSSYKMPSGANVLTF
D gene: NA
J gene: TRBJ2-6
clone size: NA
V gene: TRBV5-8

CDR3 DNA: TGTGCCAGCAGTTACAATTCCGAGCAGTACTTC
CDR3 protein: CASSYNSEQYF
D gene: NA
J gene: TRBJ2-7
clone size: once
V gene: TRBV6-1

CDR3 DNA: TGCAGCGTTAATACAGGGGTAGGCGAGCAGTACTTC
CDR3 protein: CSVNTGVGEQYF
D gene: TRBD1
J gene: TRBJ2-7
clone size: NA
V gene: TRBV29-1

CDR3 DNA: TGTGCCAGCAGTTACCGGTACGAGCAGTATTTT
CDR3 protein: CASSYRYEQYF
D gene: NA
J gene: TRBJ2-3
clone size: NA
V gene: TRBV6-5

CDR3 DNA: TGTGCCAGCAGTGGCCAGGGGGGACTAGATACGCAGTATTTT
CDR3 protein: CASSGQGGLDTQYF
D gene: NA
J gene: TRBJ2-3
clone size: NA
V gene: TRBV6-1

CDR3 DNA: TGTGCCAGCAGCACAGGGGCCAACTACGAGCAGTACTTC
CDR3 protein: CASSTGANYEQYF
D gene: TRBD1
J gene: TRBJ2-7
clone size: once
V gene: TRBV11-3

CDR3 DNA: TGTGCCAGCAGCTTAATACCTTTTCTAGCATTGAACACTGAAGCTTTCTTT
CDR3 protein: CASSLIPFLALNTEAFF
D gene: NA
J gene: TRBJ1-1
clone size: NA
V gene: TRBV7-9

CDR3 DNA: TGTGCCAGCAGTGAAACAGCCTCCTACGAGCAGTACTTC
CDR3 protein: CASSETASYEQYF
D gene: NA
J gene: TRBJ2-7
clone size: NA
V gene: TRBV6-1

CDR3 DNA: TGCGCCAGCAGCTTATGGGGGAGGGCACCGGGCAATGAGCAGTTCTTC
CDR3 protein: CASSLWGRAPGNEQFF
D gene: TRBD2
J gene: TRBJ2-1
clone size: NA
V gene: TRBV5-1

CDR3 DNA: TGTGCCAGTAGTTATAGCGGGAGCGCCTACGAGCAGTACTTC
CDR3 protein: CASSYSGSAYEQYF
D gene: TRBD2
J gene: TRBJ2-7
clone size: once
V gene: TRBV19

CDR3 DNA: TGTGCCAGCAGTGAAGCAGCATCGTACGAGAGCTCCTATGGCTACACCTTC
CDR3 protein: CASSEAASYESSYGYTF
D gene: NA
J gene: TRBJ1-2
clone size: NA
V gene: TRBV6-1

CDR3 DNA: TGTGCCAGCAGTTACCGACTAGCGGGGAGCTACGAGCAGTACTTC
CDR3 protein: CASSYRLAGSYEQYF
D gene: TRBD2
J gene: TRBJ2-7
clone size: NA
V gene: TRBV6-5

CDR3 DNA: TGTGCCTGGAGTGCCGGACTTGGCTACACCTTC
CDR3 protein: CAWSAGLGYTF
D gene: NA
J gene: TRBJ1-2
clone size: NA
V gene: TRBV30

CDR3 DNA: TGCGCCAGCAGTGAGTCGACTTGGACAGGGCCTAGTGAGCAGTTCTTC
CDR3 protein: CASSESTWTGPSEQFF
D gene: TRBD1
J gene: TRBJ2-1
clone size: NA
V gene: TRBV10-1

CDR3 DNA: TGTGCCAGCAGCGTGGGTCAGGGTATCCCCTACGAGCAGTACTTC
CDR3 protein: CASSVGQGIPYEQYF
D gene: NA
J gene: TRBJ2-7
clone size: NA
V gene: TRBV9

CDR3 DNA: TGTGCCAGCAGGCCCTCGACAGGGGGCGAAGGCTACACCTTC
CDR3 protein: CASRPSTGGEGYTF
D gene: TRBD1
J gene: TRBJ1-2
clone size: NA
V gene: TRBV6-1

CDR3 DNA: TGTGCCAGCAGTTACTCGGCTAGCGTGAATGAGCAGTTCTTC
CDR3 protein: CASSYSASVNEQFF
D gene: NA
J gene: TRBJ2-1
clone size: NA
V gene: TRBV6-5

CDR3 DNA: TGTGCCAGCAGTTACTCCGCGGGGGGGCACCAGCCCCAGCATTTT
CDR3 protein: CASSYSAGGHQPQHF
D gene: NA
J gene: TRBJ1-5
clone size: NA
V gene: TRBV6-5

CDR3 DNA: TGTGCCAGCAGCTTGAGGGCGAACACCGGGGAGCTGTTTTTT
CDR3 protein: CASSLRANTGELFF
D gene: NA
J gene: TRBJ2-2
clone size: NA
V gene: TRBV5-4

CDR3 DNA: TGCAGCGTTGAAAGCGGGAGGGTCCAGGGGGTAGGCGACAATGAGCAGTTCTTC
CDR3 protein: CSVESGRVQGVGDNEQFF
D gene: TRBD2
J gene: TRBJ2-1
clone size: NA
V gene: TRBV29-1

CDR3 DNA: TGTGCCAGCAGTTTGTTCGGGTTACAAGAGACCCAGTACTTC
CDR3 protein: CASSLFGLQETQYF
D gene: NA
J gene: TRBJ2-5
clone size: NA
V gene: TRBV6-5

CDR3 DNA: TGTGCCAGCAGCAAATGGGCGGGGGGGAGTTTCAAGACCCAGTACTTC
CDR3 protein: CASSKWAGGSFKTQYF
D gene: TRBD2
J gene: TRBJ2-5
clone size: once
V gene: TRBV14

CDR3 DNA: TGCAGCGCCGGAGCGGGAGGGCCGTTCGCGTGGGAGACCCAGTACTTC
CDR3 protein: CSAGAGGPFAWETQYF
D gene: TRBD2
J gene: TRBJ2-5
clone size: NA
V gene: TRBV29-1

CDR3 DNA: TGCGGCAGCAGCGGGGACAGGGGGGACAATGAGCAGTTCTTC
CDR3 protein: CGSSGDRGDNEQFF
D gene: TRBD1
J gene: TRBJ2-1
clone size: once
V gene: TRBV5-1

CDR3 DNA: TGTGCCACCCTACTCTCTGGGGCCAACGTCCTGACTTTC
CDR3 protein: CATLLSGANVLTF
D gene: NA
J gene: TRBJ2-6
clone size: few
V gene: TRBV10-3

CDR3 DNA: TGTGCCAGCAGCGCTAACCCAGACAGGGGGAACGACAATGAGCAGTTCTTC
CDR3 protein: CASSANPDRGNDNEQFF
D gene: TRBD1
J gene: TRBJ2-1
clone size: NA
V gene: TRBV9

CDR3 DNA: TGTGCCAGCAGCTTAGCGGGACTAGCGGTTAATGAGCAGTTCTTC
CDR3 protein: CASSLAGLAVNEQFF
D gene: TRBD2
J gene: TRBJ2-1
clone size: NA
V gene: TRBV7-2

CDR3 DNA: TGTGCCAGCAGCGCACAGGCGACCGGGGAGCTGTTTTTT
CDR3 protein: CASSAQATGELFF
D gene: NA
J gene: TRBJ2-2
clone size: NA
V gene: TRBV9

CDR3 DNA: TGTGCCAGCAGTCCGAGGGACAGGGGGATGAGGATGGGGGAGCTGTTTTTT
CDR3 protein: CASSPRDRGMRMGELFF
D gene: TRBD1
J gene: TRBJ2-2
clone size: NA
V gene: TRBV6-4

CDR3 DNA: TGTGCCAGCAGTAGGGAGGTTGGGTATGGCTACACCTTC
CDR3 protein: CASSREVGYGYTF
D gene: NA
J gene: TRBJ1-2
clone size: NA
V gene: TRBV6-6

CDR3 DNA: TGCAGCGTAGCACTCCGACCGGGACTAGCGGACCCCGGGGAGCTGTTTTTT
CDR3 protein: CSVALRPGLADPGELFF
D gene: TRBD2
J gene: TRBJ2-2
clone size: NA
V gene: TRBV29-1

CDR3 DNA: TGTGCCAGCAGCTTGAAGAGCGGGGGTTTGGATACGCAGTATTTT
CDR3 protein: CASSLKSGGLDTQYF
D gene: TRBD2
J gene: TRBJ2-3
clone size: NA
V gene: TRBV5-4

CDR3 DNA: TGTGCCGGTCTAAGTGTAGATGGGATCTACAATGAGCAGTTCTTC
CDR3 protein: CAGLSVDGIYNEQFF
D gene: NA
J gene: TRBJ2-1
clone size: NA
V gene: TRBV2

CDR3 DNA: TGTGCCAGTAGTACACAGGGGGATCAGCCCCAGCATTTT
CDR3 protein: CASSTQGDQPQHF
D gene: TRBD1
J gene: TRBJ1-5
clone size: NA
V gene: TRBV19

CDR3 DNA: TGTGCCAGCAGTTTGGACAGGGTGAGGGGGAGCTCCTACGAGCAGTACTTC
CDR3 protein: CASSLDRVRGSSYEQYF
D gene: TRBD1
J gene: TRBJ2-7
clone size: NA
V gene: TRBV28

CDR3 DNA: TGTGCCAGCAGCTTAGGGTGGGGACCCAAGGATACGCAGTATTTT
CDR3 protein: CASSLGWGPKDTQYF
D gene: NA
J gene: TRBJ2-3
clone size: NA
V gene: TRBV7-2

CDR3 DNA: TGTGCCAGCAGCAAAACAGGGGGCTATGGCTACACCTTC
CDR3 protein: CASSKTGGYGYTF
D gene: NA
J gene: TRBJ1-2
clone size: NA
V gene: TRBV21-1

CDR3 DNA: TGTGCCAGCAGTGACTTGGGGACAGCGACAATTCCCCAAGAGACCCAGTACTTC
CDR3 protein: CASSDLGTATIPQETQYF
D gene: TRBD1
J gene: TRBJ2-5
clone size: NA
V gene: TRBV25-1

CDR3 DNA: TGTGCCAGCAGCTTAGGGGGCGGCGACGAGCAGTACTTC
CDR3 protein: CASSLGGGDEQYF
D gene: NA
J gene: TRBJ2-7
clone size: NA
V gene: TRBV7-9